These T cell receptor beta chains were read from a single sample in a study of identical twins. TCRdb re-analysed the 5' RACE reads in MiXCR, keeping a single row per CDR3 protein. The profile shows about 220,000 distinct CDR3 sequences, 6.5% of them singletons. The data also belong to a second study, concerning T cells expressing NK-cell markers.

The sequencing input was CD8+ T cells sorted from blood. The source is a young woman in good health. The CDR3 runs from the conserved cysteine through the conserved F or W. Fields, in order: CDR3 length, J gene, D gene, clone size, V gene, CDR3 DNA, CDR3 protein. The D gene is left open where the match is weak. For some rows the clone size is stated as once, few or many, or as a class when expanded; others skip it.

14	TRBJ2-1	-	-	TRBV5-6	TGTGCCAGCAGCTTGGACGGTAGAAACAATGAGCAGTTCTTC	CASSLDGRNNEQFF
13	TRBJ1-1	-	many	TRBV10-3	TGTGCCATCAGTGAGGGCGGCTACACTGAAGCTTTCTTT	CAISEGGYTEAFF
11	TRBJ2-1	-	few	TRBV15	TGTGCCACCAGCAGCATGCAAGAGCAGTTCTTC	CATSSMQEQFF
15	TRBJ2-1	TRBD2	many	TRBV11-2	TGTGCCAGCAGCGAGACTAGCGGGGCCTACAATGAGCAGTTCTTC	CASSETSGAYNEQFF
13	TRBJ2-1	TRBD2	few	TRBV10-3	TGTGCCATTAGCGGGGGTTCCTACAATGAGCAGTTCTTC	CAISGGSYNEQFF
14	TRBJ2-7	TRBD1	many	TRBV6-4	TGTGCCAGCAGTGACGGGACAGGGTCCTACGAGCAGTACTTC	CASSDGTGSYEQYF
15	TRBJ1-6	-	-	TRBV6-1	TGTGCCAGCAGTGTGGACACCTACTATAATTCACCCCTCCACTTT	CASSVDTYYNSPLHF
13	TRBJ2-2	TRBD1	many	TRBV29-1	TGCAGCGTTCAGGGGGCAGAGACCGGGGAGCTGTTTTTT	CSVQGAETGELFF
16	TRBJ2-1	-	few	TRBV29-1	TGCAGCGTGTCGCTGAGGTGGGGACGGTCCTACAATGAGCAGTTCTTC	CSVSLRWGRSYNEQFF
13	TRBJ2-7	TRBD1	few	TRBV12-3/TRBV12-4	TGTGCCAGCGGGGGACAGGGGGCAGGCGAGCAGTACTTC	CASGGQGAGEQYF
14	TRBJ1-1	TRBD1	few	TRBV6-2/TRBV6-3	TGTGCCAGCCACCTGGGCGGGACAGCGAATGAAGCTTTCTTT	CASHLGGTANEAFF
11	TRBJ1-1	-	-	TRBV29-1	TGCAGCGTTGAAGATCCCCCAAAAGCTTTCTTT	CSVEDPPKAFF
21	TRBJ2-5	TRBD2	-	TRBV11-1	TGTGCCAGCAGCCCCCTTGGGGGAAAACCGCGGGGGGACACTGGGACAGAGACCCAGTACTTC	CASSPLGGKPRGDTGTETQYF
14	TRBJ2-7	TRBD1	-	TRBV6-1	TGTGCCAGCACGAGATCGGGACAGGCGTACGAGCAGTACTTC	CASTRSGQAYEQYF
13	TRBJ2-1	-	many	TRBV5-6	TGTGCCAGCAGCTCCGGCAGCTACAATGAGCAGTTCTTC	CASSSGSYNEQFF
16	TRBJ2-3	-	-	TRBV2	TGTGCCGGACGCCGGCATTGGACGAAGGACACAGATACGCAGTATTTT	CAGRRHWTKDTDTQYF
15	TRBJ1-2	TRBD1	many	TRBV29-1	TGCAGCGTTGAAACAGGGGGAAATTCCAACTATGGCTACACCTTC	CSVETGGNSNYGYTF
17	TRBJ1-5	-	many	TRBV7-6	TGTGCCAGCAGCTTAGCAGATGGCAGGGTGGGCAATCAGCCCCAGCATTTT	CASSLADGRVGNQPQHF
14	TRBJ1-2	-	few	TRBV5-6	TGTGCCAGCAGCTGGGGGCAAGGGGTCTATGGCTACACCTTC	CASSWGQGVYGYTF
14	TRBJ2-1	-	many	TRBV13	TGTGCCAGCAGCTTATACTACTCCGGGAATGAGCAGTTCTTC	CASSLYYSGNEQFF
11	TRBJ1-1	-	many	TRBV12-3/TRBV12-4	TGTGCCAGCAGTTTCCTGGCTGAAGCTTTCTTT	CASSFLAEAFF
13	TRBJ1-1	TRBD1	-	TRBV29-1	TGCAGCGCTCGGGACAGGGGATTCACTGAAGCTTTCTTT	CSARDRGFTEAFF
15	TRBJ2-7	-	few	TRBV5-6	TGTGCCAGCAGCTTGATAGTAGCGGCTTCCTACGAGCAGTACTTC	CASSLIVAASYEQYF
12	TRBJ1-1	-	few	TRBV25-1	TGTGCCAGCAGTGAATATACGGGGGAAGCTTTCTTT	CASSEYTGEAFF
16	TRBJ1-2	TRBD1	-	TRBV5-8	TGTGCCAGCAGCTTGCGGCCGGGACAGGGGGCATCGGGCTACACCTTC	CASSLRPGQGASGYTF
13	TRBJ1-2	-	few	TRBV29-1	TGCAGCGTTGATTTTGCAGTCGGAGATGGCTACACCTTC	CSVDFAVGDGYTF
14	TRBJ2-1	-	few	TRBV11-2	TGTGCCAGCAGCTTAAATCCTGGGATGAGGGAGCAGTTCTTC	CASSLNPGMREQFF
15	TRBJ2-1	-	-	TRBV5-5	TGTGCCAGCAGAGAGGGGGAAGGTTCCTACAATGAGCAGTTCTTC	CASREGEGSYNEQFF
14	TRBJ2-7	-	-	TRBV6-1	TGTGCCAGCAGTACGGGCCTTGATTGGAGCGAGCAGTACTTC	CASSTGLDWSEQYF
15	TRBJ2-1	TRBD2	few	TRBV25-1	TGTGCCAGCACCGCCTGGACTAGCGGGAGTCATGAGCAGTTCTTC	CASTAWTSGSHEQFF
14	TRBJ2-7	TRBD2	-	TRBV7-9	TGTGCCAGCAGCTTTTTAGCGGGAGGGCTCGAGCAGTACTTC	CASSFLAGGLEQYF
14	TRBJ2-7	TRBD1	-	TRBV7-8	TGTGCCAGCAGGACAGGGGTACTTCCCTACGAGCAGTACTTC	CASRTGVLPYEQYF
12	TRBJ2-2	-	few	TRBV7-9	TGTGCCAGCAGCTTAGTGGGCCGGGAGCTGTTTTTT	CASSLVGRELFF
16	TRBJ1-1	-	-	TRBV29-1	TGCAGCGTTGAAGATAGGACGACAGGCGAGGGCACTGAAGCTTTCTTT	CSVEDRTTGEGTEAFF
12	TRBJ1-5	-	many	TRBV7-9	TGTGCCAGCAGCTTAAGTACTCAGCCCCAGCATTTT	CASSLSTQPQHF
15	TRBJ2-2	-	few	TRBV2	TGTGCCAGCAGTGGAGTCTTAGGGGACACCGGGGAGCTGTTTTTT	CASSGVLGDTGELFF
17	TRBJ2-4	-	-	TRBV7-2	TGTGCCAGCAGCCCCTCCGGGGTAGGGCTAGCCAAAAACATTCAGTACTTC	CASSPSGVGLAKNIQYF
13	TRBJ2-7	-	few	TRBV20-1	TGCAGTGCTAGACCCCACGAAGGGTACGAGCAGTACTTC	CSARPHEGYEQYF
15	TRBJ2-1	TRBD2	many	TRBV15	TGTGCCACCAGCAGCGGGAGGATCCCCCGCAATCAGCAGTTCTTC	CATSSGRIPRNQQFF
12	TRBJ2-7	-	many	TRBV20-1	TGCAGTGCTAGAGATGGGGGATTCGAGCAGTACTTC	CSARDGGFEQYF
16	TRBJ2-2	-	-	TRBV24-1	TGTGCCACCAGTGATGGCGGGGCAAAGATTCCCGGGGAGCTGTTTTTT	CATSDGGAKIPGELFF
15	TRBJ2-7	-	many	TRBV4-3	TGCGCCAGCAGCCAAGACAGGGTCGGGCTTTACGAGCAGTACTTC	CASSQDRVGLYEQYF
14	TRBJ1-4	TRBD1	-	TRBV29-1	TGCAGCGCATTTACCGGGACAGGGCCTGAAAAACTGTTTTTT	CSAFTGTGPEKLFF
15	TRBJ1-5	TRBD1	-	TRBV20-1	TGCAGTGCTAGTCAGGTCCAGGGGGCGAGACAGCCCCAGCATTTT	CSASQVQGARQPQHF
13	TRBJ2-5	-	-	TRBV10-2	TGCGCCAGCCGATCTGACAGTAGTTGGACCCAGTACTTC	CASRSDSSWTQYF
14	TRBJ2-2	-	-	TRBV20-1	TGCAGTGCTCCCTGGCCCCCGAACACCGGGGAGCTGTTTTTT	CSAPWPPNTGELFF
14	TRBJ1-4	-	-	TRBV5-6	TGTGCCAGCAGCCCCGGGGTCCTCTGCTGGGAACTGTTTTTT	CASSPGVLCWELFF
13	TRBJ1-1	-	once	TRBV4-2	TGTGCCAGCAGCCCCCGGCGGGCCACTGAAGCTTTCTTT	CASSPRRATEAFF
14	TRBJ1-1	-	many	TRBV7-2	TGTGCCAGCGGACAGCTCAGTGGCTACACTGAAGCTTTCTTT	CASGQLSGYTEAFF
11	TRBJ1-1	-	many	TRBV12-3/TRBV12-4	TGTGCCAGCAGTTTATCCGTTGAAGCTTTCTTT	CASSLSVEAFF